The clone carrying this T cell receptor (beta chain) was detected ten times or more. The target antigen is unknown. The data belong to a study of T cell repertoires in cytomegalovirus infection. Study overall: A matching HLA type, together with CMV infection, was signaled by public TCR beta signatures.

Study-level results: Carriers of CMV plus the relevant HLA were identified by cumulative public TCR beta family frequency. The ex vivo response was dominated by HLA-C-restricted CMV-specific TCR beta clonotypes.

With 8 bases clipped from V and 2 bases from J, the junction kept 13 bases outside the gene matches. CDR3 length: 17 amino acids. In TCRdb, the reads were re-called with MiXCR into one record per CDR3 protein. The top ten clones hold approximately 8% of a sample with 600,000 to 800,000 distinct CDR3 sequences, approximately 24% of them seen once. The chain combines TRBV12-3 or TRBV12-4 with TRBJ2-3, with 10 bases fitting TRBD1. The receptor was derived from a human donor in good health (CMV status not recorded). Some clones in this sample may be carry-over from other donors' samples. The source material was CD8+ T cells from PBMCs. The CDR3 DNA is TGTGCCAGCCCCCATGGCGGGACAGGGGACGACACAGATACGCAGTATTTT. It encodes CASPHGGTGDDTDTQYF.